These 18 T cell receptor beta chains originate from one sample sequenced in a study of T cell responses to AZD1222 COVID-19 vaccine (dated by TCRdb to the early 2020s). To prepare the library, the immunoSEQ multiplex PCR assay was applied. Not all clones reach the TCRdb copy of this immuneACCESS table, which keeps in-frame sequences only. Checked studies attribute under half of the gap to unresolved V genes and leave the rest unexplained. This sample is represented by roughly 99,000 clones; around 91% of them were singletons. The top ten clonotypes cover 20% to 25% of the sample. Reading the label with the study, this specimen's time point is: baseline before first vaccination. Sequences were derived from peripheral blood, sampled on day 0 of AZD1222 vaccination. The receptor source for this set is an adult in good health.

The chain carries TRBV7-9 and TRBJ1-5; unclear D gene. The length of the CDR3 is 14 residues. Trimming removed 5 bases from V and 11 bases from J, with 19 bases in between. The V gene's germline CDR1 is SEHNR and CDR2 FQNEAQ (reference sequence). CDR3 region: CASSPTGWLEAQHF. CDR3 coding DNA: TGTGCCAGCAGCCCTACCGGCTGGCTTGAGGCCCAGCATTTT.

The rearrangement uses TRBV19 and TRBJ1-2; no firm D call. The CDR3 sequence is 14 residues long. Deletions cut 6 bases from V and 4 bases from J, with 15 bases between. Per germline, CDR1 LNHDA and CDR2 SQIVND (reference sequence). This chain's CDR3 is CASSTTTRAYGYTF. The CDR3 DNA reads as TGTGCCAGTAGCACAACAACACGAGCCTATGGCTACACCTTC.

This sequence joins TRBV7-3 and TRBJ1-2; 9 bases are shared with TRBD1. Germline V gene sequence: CDR1 SGHTA, CDR2 FQGTGA. Germline trimming cut 0 bases from V and 6 bases from J; bases unmatched to any gene: 2. This CDR3 contains 14 residues. In nucleotides, the CDR3 is TGTGCCAGCAGCTTAACCGGGACAGGGAATGGCTACACCTTC. Translating it yields CASSLTGTGNGYTF.

This clone was found a few times. The chain has TRBV19 and TRBJ1-5; D gene uncertain. Germline lookup yields CDR1 LNHDA and CDR2 SQIVND (reference sequence). The CDR3 runs to 14 residues. The V gene lost 5 bases and the J gene lost 7 bases, with 15 bases spanning the gap. The chain's CDR3 is CASSGPGSGQPQHF. CDR3 coding DNA: TGTGCCAGTAGTGGTCCAGGAAGTGGGCAGCCCCAGCATTTT.

CDR3 amino acids: CASSLQGSGNTIYF. DNA of the CDR3: TGCGCCAGCAGCTTGCAGGGGTCGGGAAACACCATATATTTT. The chain uses TRBV5-1 and TRBJ1-3, with D tentatively TRBD1 (6 bases). CDR3 length: 14 amino acids. Germline assignment: CDR1 SGHRS and CDR2 YFSETQ. V lost 1 base and J 4 bases, leaving 9 bases between the germline ends. The complete variable domain, with remaining parts taken from reference TRBV5-1 and TRBJ1-3, reads KAGVTQTPRYLIKTRGQQVTLSCSPISGHRSVSWYQQTPGQGLQFLFEYFSETQRNKGNFPGRFSGRQFSNSRSEMNVSTLELGDSALYLCASSLQGSGNTIYFGEGSWLTVV.

V is TRBV7-2 and J is TRBJ2-7; maybe TRBD1 (5 bases). Germline V gene sequence: CDR1 SGHTA, CDR2 FQGNSA. V lost 5 bases and J lost 11, with 22 bases in between. CDR3 size: 14 residues. The DNA of the CDR3 is TGTGCCAGCAGCCCCGACAGACCAATCTACCGGGAGTACTTC. Protein sequence: CASSPDRPIYREYF.

A single count supports this clone. The V and J genes are TRBV10-2 and TRBJ2-1; TRBD2 matches 10 bases. CDR1 WSHSY and CDR2 SAAADI come from the germline V gene. CDR3 length equals 15 residues. After removal of 6 bases from V and 4 bases from J, the junction contained 6 bases not matched to a gene. For the CDR3, the DNA is TGCGCCAGCAGGTCGCCTAGCGGGGGATACAATGAGCAGTTCTTC. This codes for CASRSPSGGYNEQFF.

In DNA form, the CDR3 reads TGTGCCAGCAGTTATGGTTCGCGGGGGGGCTTCCCAGATACGCAGTATTTT. It yields the protein CASSYGSRGGFPDTQYF. V usage is TRBV6-2 or TRBV6-3 and J usage is TRBJ2-3; TRBD2 matches at 9 bases. The length of the CDR3 is 17 residues. The germline V gene has CDR1 MNHEY and CDR2 SVGEGT. V shed 3 bases and J 4 bases; nucleotides not matched to a gene: 11.

This chain connects TRBV3-1 (or the pseudogene TRBV3-2) to TRBJ1-1, with unresolved D. Trimming left V 3 bases short and J 0 bases short, with 5 bases between. Germline values: CDR1 LGHDT, CDR2 YNNKEL (reference sequence). The CDR3 has 13 amino acids. CDR3: CASSQVMNTEAFF. CDR3 coding DNA: TGTGCCAGCAGCCAGGTCATGAACACTGAAGCTTTCTTT.

The chain is built from TRBV29-1 and TRBJ2-3, with unresolved D. Trimming removed 4 bases from V and 5 bases from J, with 7 bases in between. The CDR3 is 11 amino acids. From germline, CDR1 is SQVTM and CDR2 ANQGSEA. CDR3 protein: CSVGMIDTQYF. CDR3 bases: TGCAGCGTTGGGATGATAGATACGCAGTATTTT.

A note on this clone: A read error may produce the germline difference seen at one junction end. The gene calls are TRBV11-1 and TRBJ2-6; D is ambiguous. This CDR3 has 11 amino acids. Germline V gives CDR1 SGHAT, CDR2 FQDESV (reference sequence). CDR3 residues: CASSLTGPLAF. In DNA, the CDR3 is TGTGCCAGCAGCTTAACCGGGCCCCTTGCTTTC.

V usage is TRBV4-1 and J usage is TRBJ1-6, with 10 bases matching TRBD1. V lost 1 base and J lost 5; bases outside the gene matches: 5. Germline CDR1 MGHRA, CDR2 YSYEKL. This CDR3 is 17 amino acids long. The CDR3 reads CASSQAGTGVNNSPLHF. The CDR3 nucleotides read TGCGCCAGCAGCCAAGCCGGGACAGGGGTCAATAATTCACCCCTCCACTTT.

The CDR3 here is CASSLDGGAANTGELFF. The CDR3 DNA sequence: TGTGCCAGCAGCTTAGATGGGGGGGCCGCGAACACCGGGGAGCTGTTTTTT. The chain carries TRBV7-2 and TRBJ2-2, with a possible D match to TRBD2 (7 bases). Germline V gene lookup returns CDR1 SGHTA and CDR2 FQGNSA. The CDR3 covers 17 residues. The V and J ends lost 1 base and 0 bases respectively, with 12 bases between them.

The genes are TRBV12-5 and TRBJ2-7, with 7 bases that match TRBD1. Germline CDR1 and CDR2: LGHNT and FRNRAP. The CDR3 totals 16 residues. The V gene end was trimmed by 6 bases and the J gene end by 0 bases; junction bases not matched to a gene: 11. The CDR3 is CASGDPAQGSSYEQYF. The CDR3 DNA reads as TGTGCTAGTGGCGACCCAGCACAGGGGAGCTCCTACGAGCAGTACTTC.

The chain combines TRBV6-1 with TRBJ2-5; D is uncertain. This CDR3 has 14 amino acids. Germline V gives CDR1 MNHNS, CDR2 SASEGT. V was clipped by 0 bases and J by 5 bases, with 10 bases between them. CDR3 sequence (DNA): TGTGCCAGCAGTGAAGCGGGAATGCCCGAGACCCAGTACTTC. Translation: CASSEAGMPETQYF.

This clone was counted a single time. The V call is TRBV5-1, the J call TRBJ1-2; TRBD1 matches 7 bases. The CDR3 consists of 15 residues. J gave up 2 bases and V 2 bases, and 6 bases lay outside the gene matches. Germline V lookup: CDR1 SGHRS, CDR2 YFSETQ. The CDR3 protein is CASSFGQASNYGYTF. The CDR3 region has the DNA TGCGCCAGCAGCTTCGGACAGGCCTCAAACTATGGCTACACCTTC.

This clone was counted a single time. The genes are TRBV7-2 and TRBJ2-3; tentative D call: TRBD1 (6 bases). CDR1 is SGHTA and CDR2 is FQGNSA in the germline V gene. The CDR3 contains 15 residues. V was shortened by 5 bases and J by 4 bases, with 16 bases between the two germline ends. In DNA form, the CDR3 reads TGTGCCAGCAGCGTATCGACAGGTTTGGCAGATACGCAGTATTTT. It is translated as CASSVSTGLADTQYF.

This chain uses TRBV9 with TRBJ2-7; D is unclear. The ends were cut back, 0 bases at V and 4 bases at J, with 8 bases in the middle. The CDR3 covers 13 residues. The germline V gene has CDR1 SGDLS and CDR2 YYNGEE. The CDR3 coding sequence is TGTGCCAGCAGCGTAGACGTTAGTTACGAGCAGTACTTC. Residues: CASSVDVSYEQYF. Looking up the rest from reference TRBV9 and TRBJ2-7 gives the full variable domain: DSGVTQTPKHLITATGQRVTLRCSPRSGDLSVYWYQQSLDQGLQFLIQYYNGEERAKGNILERFSAQQFPDLHSELNLSSLELGDSALYFCASSVDVSYEQYFGPGTRLTVT.